Listed here is a single T cell receptor beta chain. The antigen remains undetermined. This sample was included in a study of T cell responses to AZD1222 COVID-19 vaccine. V was trimmed by 2 bases and J by 1 base, leaving 4 bases between them. This CDR3 spans 13 amino acids. Germline V gene data show CDR1 as LGHDT and CDR2 as YNNKEL (reference sequence). The data were produced by immunoSEQ multiplex PCR, yet TCRdb's version contains in-frame clones alone and is incomplete. The table shows 150,000 or so clones, with about 92% occurring only once. Overall study findings and caveats: Mapped onto spike, vaccine-associated CD4 TCRs spanned it and were dominant at 160-218 and 743-854.

Material: peripheral blood, obtained on day 0 of AZD1222 vaccination. V gene TRBV3-1 (or the pseudogene TRBV3-2) combines with J gene TRBJ2-3; the D is unclear. This TCR was recovered from an adult in good health. CDR3 region: CASSQMGTDTQYF. CDR3 DNA: TGTGCCAGCAGCCAAATGGGCACAGATACGCAGTATTTT.